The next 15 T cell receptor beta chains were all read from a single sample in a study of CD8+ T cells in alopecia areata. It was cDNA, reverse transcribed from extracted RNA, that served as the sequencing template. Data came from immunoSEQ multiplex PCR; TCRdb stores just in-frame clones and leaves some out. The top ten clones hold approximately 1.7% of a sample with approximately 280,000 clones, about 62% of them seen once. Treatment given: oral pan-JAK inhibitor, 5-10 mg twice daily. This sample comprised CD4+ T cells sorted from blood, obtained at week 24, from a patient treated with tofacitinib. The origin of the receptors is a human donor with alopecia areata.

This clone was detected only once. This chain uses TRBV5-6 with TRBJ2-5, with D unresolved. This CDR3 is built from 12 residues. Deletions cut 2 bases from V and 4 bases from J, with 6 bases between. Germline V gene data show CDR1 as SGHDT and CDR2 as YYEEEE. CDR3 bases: TGTGCCAGCAGCTTTCGTGGAGAGACCCAGTACTTC. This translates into CASSFRGETQYF.

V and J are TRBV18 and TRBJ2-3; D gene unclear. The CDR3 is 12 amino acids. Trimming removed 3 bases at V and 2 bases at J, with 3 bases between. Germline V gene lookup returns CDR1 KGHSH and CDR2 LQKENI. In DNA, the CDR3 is TGTGCCAGCTCACCCACCACAGATACGCAGTATTTT. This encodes CASSPTTDTQYF.

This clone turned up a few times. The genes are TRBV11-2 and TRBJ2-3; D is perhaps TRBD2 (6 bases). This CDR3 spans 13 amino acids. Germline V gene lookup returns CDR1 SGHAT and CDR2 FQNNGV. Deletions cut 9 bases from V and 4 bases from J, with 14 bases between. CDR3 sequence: CASAGFRADTQYF. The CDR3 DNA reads TGTGCCAGTGCGGGGTTTAGGGCAGATACGCAGTATTTT.

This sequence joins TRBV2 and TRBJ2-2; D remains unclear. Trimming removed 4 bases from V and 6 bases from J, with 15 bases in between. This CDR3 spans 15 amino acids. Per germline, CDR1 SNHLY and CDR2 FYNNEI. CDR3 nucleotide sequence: TGTGCCAGCAGTGTAGTACAGTACTCCCCCGGGGAGCTGTTTTTT. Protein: CASSVVQYSPGELFF.

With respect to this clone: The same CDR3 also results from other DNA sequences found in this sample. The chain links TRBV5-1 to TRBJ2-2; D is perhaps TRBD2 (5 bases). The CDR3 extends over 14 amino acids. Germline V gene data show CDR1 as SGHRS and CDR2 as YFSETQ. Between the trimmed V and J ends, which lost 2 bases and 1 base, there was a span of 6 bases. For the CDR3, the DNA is TGCGCCAGCAGCTTAGCGGTGAACACCGGGGAGCTGTTTTTT. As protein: CASSLAVNTGELFF.

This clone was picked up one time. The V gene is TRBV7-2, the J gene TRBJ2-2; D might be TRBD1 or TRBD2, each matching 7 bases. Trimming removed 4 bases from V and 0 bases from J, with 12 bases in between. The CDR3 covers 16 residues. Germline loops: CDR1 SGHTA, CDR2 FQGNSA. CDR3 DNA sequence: TGTGCCAGCAGCTCCCAGGGGGGGCCGAACACCGGGGAGCTGTTTTTT. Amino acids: CASSSQGGPNTGELFF.

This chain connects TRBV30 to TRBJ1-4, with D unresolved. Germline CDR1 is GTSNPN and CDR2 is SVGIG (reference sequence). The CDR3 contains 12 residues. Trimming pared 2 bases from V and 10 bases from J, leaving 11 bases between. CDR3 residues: CAWSSRWLKLFF. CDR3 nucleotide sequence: TGTGCCTGGAGTAGTAGGTGGTTAAAACTGTTTTTT.

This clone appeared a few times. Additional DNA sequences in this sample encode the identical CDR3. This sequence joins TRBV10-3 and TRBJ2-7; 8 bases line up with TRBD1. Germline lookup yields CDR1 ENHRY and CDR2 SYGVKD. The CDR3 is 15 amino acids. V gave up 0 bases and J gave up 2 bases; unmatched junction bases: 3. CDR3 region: CAISESGTGPYEQYF. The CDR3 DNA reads TGTGCCATCAGTGAGTCGGGGACAGGCCCCTACGAGCAGTACTTC.

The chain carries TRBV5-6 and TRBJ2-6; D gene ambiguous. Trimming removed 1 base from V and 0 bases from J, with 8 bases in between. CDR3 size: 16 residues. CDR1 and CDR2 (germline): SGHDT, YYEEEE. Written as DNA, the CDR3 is TGTGCCAGCAGCTTGACTTCCCCCTCTGGGGCCAACGTCCTGACTTTC. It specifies CASSLTSPSGANVLTF.

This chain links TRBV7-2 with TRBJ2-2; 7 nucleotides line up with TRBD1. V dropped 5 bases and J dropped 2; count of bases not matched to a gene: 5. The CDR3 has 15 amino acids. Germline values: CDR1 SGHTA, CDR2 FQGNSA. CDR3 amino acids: CASSPGQRNTGELFF. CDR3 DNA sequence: TGTGCCAGCAGCCCGGGACAGAGAAACACCGGGGAGCTGTTTTTT. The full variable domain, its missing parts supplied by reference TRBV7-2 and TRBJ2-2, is GAGVSQSPSNKVTEKGKDVELRCDPISGHTALYWYRQSLGQGLEFLIYFQGNSAPDKSGLPSDRFSAERTGGSVSTLTIQRTQQEDSAVYLCASSPGQRNTGELFFGEGSRLTVL.

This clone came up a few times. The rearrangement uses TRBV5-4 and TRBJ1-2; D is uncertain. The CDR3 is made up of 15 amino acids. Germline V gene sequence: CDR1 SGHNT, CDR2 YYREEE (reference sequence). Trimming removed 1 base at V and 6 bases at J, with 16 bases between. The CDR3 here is CASSLPPPAENGYTF. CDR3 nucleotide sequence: TGTGCCAGCAGCTTGCCCCCCCCGGCAGAGAATGGCTACACCTTC.

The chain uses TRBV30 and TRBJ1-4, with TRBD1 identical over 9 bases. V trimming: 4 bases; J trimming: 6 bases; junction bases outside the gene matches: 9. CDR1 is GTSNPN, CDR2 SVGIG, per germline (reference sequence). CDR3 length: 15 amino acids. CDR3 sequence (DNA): TGTGCCTGGAAGCCGGGACAGGGCCGGTATGAAAAACTGTTTTTT. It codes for CAWKPGQGRYEKLFF.

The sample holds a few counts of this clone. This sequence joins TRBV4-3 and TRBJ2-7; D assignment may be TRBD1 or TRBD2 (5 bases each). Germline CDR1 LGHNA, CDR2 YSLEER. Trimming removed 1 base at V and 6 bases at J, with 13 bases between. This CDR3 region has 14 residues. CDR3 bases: TGCGCCAGCAGCCAAGCCGAGGGGCCCGGCGAGCAGTACTTC. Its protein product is CASSQAEGPGEQYF.

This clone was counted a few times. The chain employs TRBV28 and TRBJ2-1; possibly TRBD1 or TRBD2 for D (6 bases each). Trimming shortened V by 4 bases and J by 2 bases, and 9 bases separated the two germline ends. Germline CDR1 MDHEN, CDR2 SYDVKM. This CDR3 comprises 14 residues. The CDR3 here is CASSYGGAYNEQFF. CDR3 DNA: TGTGCCAGCAGTTACGGGGGCGCCTACAATGAGCAGTTCTTC.

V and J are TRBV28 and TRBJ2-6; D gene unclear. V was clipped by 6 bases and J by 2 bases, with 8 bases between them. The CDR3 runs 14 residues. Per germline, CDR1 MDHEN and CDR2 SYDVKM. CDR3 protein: CASSRDTGANVLTF. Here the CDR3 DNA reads TGTGCCAGCAGCCGCGATACTGGGGCCAACGTCCTGACTTTC.